Each of the 12 T cell receptor beta chains below was sequenced from the same sample in a study of control samples from healthy donors and cancer patients. Some clones are missing from TCRdb's copy, which holds only in-frame ones; the method was immunoSEQ multiplex PCR. The sample has about 82,000 clones, roughly 93% seen once; the top ten hold approximately 4.8%. The sequenced material came from blood. The receptors were gathered from a woman aged 18-29 years in good health.

The chain carries TRBV9 and TRBJ2-3; 9 bases map to TRBD2. V gave up 0 bases and J gave up 0 bases; unmatched junction bases: 8. The CDR3 consists of 18 residues. Germline V CDR1 and CDR2: SGDLS, YYNGEE. CDR3 region: CASSVGSGGGTSTDTQYF. The CDR3 DNA follows: TGTGCCAGCAGCGTAGGTAGCGGGGGCGGTACTAGCACAGATACGCAGTATTTT.

The rearrangement joins TRBV24-1 to TRBJ1-5; no definite D call. Germline lookup yields CDR1 KGHDR and CDR2 SFDVKD. Trimming removed 2 bases at V and 1 base at J, with 5 bases between. The CDR3 length is 14 residues. The CDR3 nucleotides read TGTGCCACCAGTGATTGGCAGAGCAATCAGCCCCAGCATTTT. This sequence encodes CATSDWQSNQPQHF.

To note about this clone: The junction does not match germline at one end; this may be a read error. The chain recombines TRBV7-9 with TRBJ2-5; TRBD2 matches 12 bases. Germline V gene lookup returns CDR1 SEHNR and CDR2 FQNEAQ (reference sequence). CDR3 length equals 14 residues. CDR3 sequence: CASSSRTSGEGLNF. The DNA for the CDR3 is TGTGCCAGCAGCTCCCGGACTAGCGGGGAGGGTTTGAACTTC.

The V gene is TRBV7-3, the J gene TRBJ1-1, with D uncertain. Germline lookup yields CDR1 SGHTA and CDR2 FQGTGA. CDR3 length equals 13 residues. With 5 bases removed from V and 2 bases from J, the gap between germline ends came to 9 bases. This chain's CDR3 is CASSPPGNTEAFF. The CDR3, as DNA: TGTGCCAGCAGCCCACCGGGAAACACTGAAGCTTTCTTT.

The gene calls are TRBV4-1 and TRBJ2-3; possible D gene TRBD2, 7 bases. The ends were cut back, 2 bases at V and 0 bases at J, with 12 bases in the middle. The CDR3 has 16 residues. CDR1 and CDR2 from the germline V gene are MGHRA and YSYEKL. In DNA, the CDR3 is TGCGCCAGCAGCCAAAGGGGGGGTCTTAGCACAGATACGCAGTATTTT. It encodes CASSQRGGLSTDTQYF.

The gene calls are TRBV28 and TRBJ1-5, with D perhaps matching TRBD1 (6 bases). Trimming took off 6 bases at V and 7 bases at J, with 25 bases between the two ends. CDR3 length: 17 amino acids. The V gene's germline CDR1 is MDHEN and CDR2 SYDVKM. The CDR3 DNA sequence: TGTGCCAGCAGAGCCAGGACCGGGACGGGGGCTGAGCAGCCCCAGCATTTT. It codes for CASRARTGTGAEQPQHF.

The chain employs TRBV14 and TRBJ1-2; D unclear. The V gene lost 1 base and the J gene lost 0 bases, with 9 bases spanning the gap. CDR1 is SGHDN, CDR2 FVKESK, per germline. CDR3 length: 15 amino acids. CDR3 protein: CASSQGSNSNYGYTF. The CDR3 DNA sequence: TGTGCCAGCAGCCAAGGGTCCAATTCTAACTATGGCTACACCTTC.

The rearrangement links TRBV28 to TRBJ1-1, with D tentatively TRBD1 (6 bases). The V end lost 4 bases, the J end lost 1 base, and 13 bases lay between the germline ends. The CDR3 contains 15 residues. The germline V gene encodes CDR1 MDHEN and CDR2 SYDVKM. Here the CDR3 DNA reads TGTGCCAGCAGTTCAAAAACAGGGTGGAACACTGAAGCTTTCTTT. This gives the protein CASSSKTGWNTEAFF. The full variable domain, in which reference TRBV28 and TRBJ1-1 provide the parts outside the CDR3, is DVKVTQSSRYLVKRTGEKVFLECVQDMDHENMFWYRQDPGLGLRLIYFSYDVKMKEKGDIPEGYSVSREKKERFSLILESASTNQTSMYLCASSSKTGWNTEAFFGQGTRLTVV.

The chain couples TRBV6-2 or TRBV6-3 to TRBJ2-1, with D hard to call. The CDR3 runs to 16 residues. Trimming took 6 bases from V and 0 from J, leaving 15 bases between them. Germline V lookup: CDR1 MNHEY, CDR2 SVGEGT. CDR3: CASRYPFNSSYNEQFF. The CDR3 DNA follows: TGTGCCAGCAGATACCCATTTAATAGCTCCTACAATGAGCAGTTCTTC.

A word on this clone: The sample has other DNA sequences that encode this CDR3 too. The J gene is TRBJ1-1, the V gene TRBV27; D remains unclear. Trimming shortened V by 1 base and J by 6 bases, and 12 bases separated the two germline ends. Germline CDR1 is MNHEY and CDR2 is SMNVEV (reference sequence). There are 14 residues in the CDR3. CDR3 DNA: TGTGCCAGCAGTTTATTGGGGTCGGGAGCTGAAGCTTTCTTT. Its protein product is CASSLLGSGAEAFF.

The table lists this clone with a count of one. This sequence joins TRBV5-6 and TRBJ1-5; TRBD1 is a possible D gene (6 bases). Germline V gene data show CDR1 as SGHDT and CDR2 as YYEEEE. Trimming removed 4 bases from V and 5 bases from J, with 10 bases in between. The CDR3 consists of 13 residues. The CDR3 spells CASSRNRDQPQHF. Written as DNA, the CDR3 is TGTGCCAGCAGCAGAAACAGGGATCAGCCCCAGCATTTT.

The chain carries TRBV10-1 and TRBJ1-1, with TRBD1 as a possible D gene (6 bases). CDR3 length: 14 amino acids. In germline, CDR1 is WNHNN, CDR2 SYGVQD (reference sequence). The germline V and J ends were trimmed by 3 bases and 5 bases, with 13 bases remaining between them. DNA of the CDR3: TGCGCCAGCAGTGATGGGGGGGGCTCAACTGAAGCTTTCTTT. The encoded protein is CASSDGGGSTEAFF.